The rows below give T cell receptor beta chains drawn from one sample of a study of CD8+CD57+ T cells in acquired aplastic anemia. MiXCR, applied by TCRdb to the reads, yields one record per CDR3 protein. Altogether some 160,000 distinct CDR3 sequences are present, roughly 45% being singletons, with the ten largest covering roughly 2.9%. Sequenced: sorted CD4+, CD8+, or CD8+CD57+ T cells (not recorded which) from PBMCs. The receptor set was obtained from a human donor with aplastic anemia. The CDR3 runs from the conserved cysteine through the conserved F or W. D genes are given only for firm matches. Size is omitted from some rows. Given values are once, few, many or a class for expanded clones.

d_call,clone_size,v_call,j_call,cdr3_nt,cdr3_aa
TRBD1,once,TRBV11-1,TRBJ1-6,TGTGCCAGCAGCTCCCCGGGACAGGAGTCTAATTCACCCCTCCACTTT,CASSSPGQESNSPLHF
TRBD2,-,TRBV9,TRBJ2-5,TGTGCCAGCAGCGTAGGGGGCGGGGGAGGGTCTGGTGAGCAGTACTTC,CASSVGGGGGSGEQYF
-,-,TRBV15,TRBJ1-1,TGTGCCACCAGCAGAGAGGGCCTAAGTGAAGCTTTCTTT,CATSREGLSEAFF
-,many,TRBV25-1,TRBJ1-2,TGTGCCAGCATAGACGCCAGGGAGACGCGTGGCTACACCTTC,CASIDARETRGYTF
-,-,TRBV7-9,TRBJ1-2,TGTGCCAGCAGCTTATCAGGGTTTGGTGGCTACACCTTC,CASSLSGFGGYTF
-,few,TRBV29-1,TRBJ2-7,TGCAGCGTTGAATCAAACAGCTACGAGCAGTACTTC,CSVESNSYEQYF
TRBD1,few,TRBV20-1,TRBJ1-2,TGCAGCCCGGGACAGGGCCCATATGGCTACACCTTC,CSPGQGPYGYTF
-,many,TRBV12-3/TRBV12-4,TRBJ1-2,TGTGCCAGCAGTCCCGGGCTCAGTGGAGGCTACACCTTC,CASSPGLSGGYTF
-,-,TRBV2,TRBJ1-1,TGTGCCAGCAGTGGTCGACTGACTTTCTTT,CASSGRLTFF
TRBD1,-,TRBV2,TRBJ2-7,TGTGCCAGCAGTCCCGGGACAGGGGCCTACGAGCAGTACTTC,CASSPGTGAYEQYF
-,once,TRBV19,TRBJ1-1,TGTGCCAGTACCAGTATTAACACTGAAGCTTTCTTT,CASTSINTEAFF
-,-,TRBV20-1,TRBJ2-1,TGCAGTGCTGTTACTAGCAAAAGGGTCCAGCGGGCCTACAATGAGCAGTTCTTC,CSAVTSKRVQRAYNEQFF
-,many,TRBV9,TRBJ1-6,TGTGCCAGCAGCGTGGAGCACTCAGGTGCACCCCTCCACTTT,CASSVEHSGAPLHF
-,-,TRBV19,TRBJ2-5,TGTGCCAGTAGTATAAGACAGGGAGGAGAGACCCAGTACTTC,CASSIRQGGETQYF
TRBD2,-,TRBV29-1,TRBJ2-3,TGCAGCGTTGGGGGGGGAACAGATACGCAGTATTTT,CSVGGGTDTQYF
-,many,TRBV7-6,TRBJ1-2,TGTGCCAGCAGCCCTCAGGGTTGGGATGGCTACACCTTC,CASSPQGWDGYTF
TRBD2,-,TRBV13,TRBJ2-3,TGTGCCAGCGGCCGGACAGGGTGGCTAGCGGGAGACGGCACAGATACGCAGTATTTT,CASGRTGWLAGDGTDTQYF
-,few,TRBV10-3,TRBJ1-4,TGTGCCATCAGTGAGCTCCAGGGCAGGGGACTGTTTTTT,CAISELQGRGLFF
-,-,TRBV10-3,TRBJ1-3,TGTGCCATCAGTGAAACCACCAAAGGAAACACCATATATTTT,CAISETTKGNTIYF
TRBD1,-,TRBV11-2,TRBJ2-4,TGTGCCAGCAGCTTCCCGGGACAGGGAAAAAACATTCAGTACTTC,CASSFPGQGKNIQYF
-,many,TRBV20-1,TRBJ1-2,TGCAGTGCTAGAGTTCCAGCGAACTATGGCTACACCTTC,CSARVPANYGYTF
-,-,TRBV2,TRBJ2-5,TGTGCCAGCGCGGAACAAGAGACCCAGTACTTC,CASAEQETQYF
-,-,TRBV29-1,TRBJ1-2,TGCAGCGTTGGGCCCGGGTGGGGCTACACCTTC,CSVGPGWGYTF
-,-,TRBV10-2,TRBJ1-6,TGCGCCAGCAGGCTGGACAGCAATTCACCCCTCCACTTT,CASRLDSNSPLHF
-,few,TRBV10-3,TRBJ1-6,TGTGCCATCAGTGGAGGAGGACGCGAGCTCCTCCTCCACTTT,CAISGGGRELLLHF
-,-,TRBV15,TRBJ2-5,TGTGCCACCAGCAGAGATTATCCCGCCCAACCGGAGACCCAGTACTTC,CATSRDYPAQPETQYF
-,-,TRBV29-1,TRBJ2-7,TGCAGCGTTGGTCAGGGGACGGGTAGCGAGCAGTACTTC,CSVGQGTGSEQYF
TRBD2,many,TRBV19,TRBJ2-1,TGTGCCAGTAGTATAGCCGTCCTAGCCGGGACTAGCGGGAAGAATGAGCAGTTCTTC,CASSIAVLAGTSGKNEQFF
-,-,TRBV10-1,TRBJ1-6,TGCGCCAGCAGAATAGTAATCGGTTGGACGAATTCACCCCTCCACTTT,CASRIVIGWTNSPLHF
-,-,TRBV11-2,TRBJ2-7,TGTGCCAGCAGCTTTTTGGTCGGTCGGGGGCCCTACGAGCAGTACTTC,CASSFLVGRGPYEQYF
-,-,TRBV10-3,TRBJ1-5,TGTGCCATCAACGGGTGGATAGGGCTAATAGCAAATCAGCCCCAGCATTTT,CAINGWIGLIANQPQHF
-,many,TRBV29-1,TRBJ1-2,TGCAGCGTCTCATCGGTTCAGGGAGATGGCTACACCTTC,CSVSSVQGDGYTF
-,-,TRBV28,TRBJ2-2,TGTGCCAGCAGTTTGAAGAGCTTGAGGACCGGGGAGCTGTTTTTT,CASSLKSLRTGELFF
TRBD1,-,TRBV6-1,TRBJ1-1,TGTGCCAGCAGACCCCCCGGGACAGGGAGGACTGAAGCTTTCTTT,CASRPPGTGRTEAFF
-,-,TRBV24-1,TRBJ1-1,TGTGCCACCAGTGACAACACAGGGACTGAAGCTTTCTTT,CATSDNTGTEAFF
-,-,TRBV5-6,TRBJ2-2,TGTGCCAGCGGCTTGGATTCCGGGGAGCTGTTTTTT,CASGLDSGELFF
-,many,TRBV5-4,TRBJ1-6,TGTGCCAGCAGCGGTGGACAGTATAATTCACCCCTCCACTTT,CASSGGQYNSPLHF
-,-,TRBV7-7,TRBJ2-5,TGTGCTAGCAGCTTAGGATCTAGTGGCGGAGAGACCCAGTACTTC,CASSLGSSGGETQYF
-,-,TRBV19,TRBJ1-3,TGTGCCAGTAGTACAGGACAGACTGGAAACACCATATATTTT,CASSTGQTGNTIYF
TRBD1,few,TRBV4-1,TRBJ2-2,TGCGCCAGCAGCCAATTCCTCAACCTGGGGACAGGGGTGTCCGGGGAGCTGTTTTTT,CASSQFLNLGTGVSGELFF
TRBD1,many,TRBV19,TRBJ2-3,TGTGCCAGTAGGGAACAGGGGTCGGATACGCAGTATTTT,CASREQGSDTQYF
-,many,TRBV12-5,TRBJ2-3,TGTGCTAGTGGACCAGGGCGGGATACGCAGTATTTT,CASGPGRDTQYF
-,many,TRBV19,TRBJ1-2,TGTGCCAGTAGTATTTTTCAGGGAGGCGGCTACACCTTC,CASSIFQGGGYTF
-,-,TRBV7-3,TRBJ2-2,TGTGCCAGCAGCTTAGGAAATACTAACACCGGGGAGCTGTTTTTT,CASSLGNTNTGELFF
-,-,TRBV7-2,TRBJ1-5,TGTGCCAGCAGCTTAGGAGGGATAAGCAATCAGCCCCAGCATTTT,CASSLGGISNQPQHF